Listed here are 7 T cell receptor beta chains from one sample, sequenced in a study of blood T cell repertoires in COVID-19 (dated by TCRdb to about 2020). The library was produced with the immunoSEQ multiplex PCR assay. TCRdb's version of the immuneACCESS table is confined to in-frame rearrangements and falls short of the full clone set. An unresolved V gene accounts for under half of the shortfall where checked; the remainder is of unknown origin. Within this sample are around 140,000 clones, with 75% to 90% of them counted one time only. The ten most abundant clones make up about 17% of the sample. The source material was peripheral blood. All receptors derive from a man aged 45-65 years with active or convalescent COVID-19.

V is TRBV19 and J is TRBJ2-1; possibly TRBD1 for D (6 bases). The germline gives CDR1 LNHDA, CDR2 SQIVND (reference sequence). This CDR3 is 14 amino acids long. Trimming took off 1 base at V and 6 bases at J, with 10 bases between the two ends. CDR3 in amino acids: CASSIGTQGNEQFF. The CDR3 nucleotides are TGTGCCAGTAGTATAGGTACACAGGGCAATGAGCAGTTCTTC.

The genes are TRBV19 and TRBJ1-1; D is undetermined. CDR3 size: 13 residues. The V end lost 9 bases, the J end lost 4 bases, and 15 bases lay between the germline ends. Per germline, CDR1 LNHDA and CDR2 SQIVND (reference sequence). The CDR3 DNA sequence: TGTGCCAGCGGCCGGGTTTTGGGCACTGAAGCTTTCTTT. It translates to CASGRVLGTEAFF.

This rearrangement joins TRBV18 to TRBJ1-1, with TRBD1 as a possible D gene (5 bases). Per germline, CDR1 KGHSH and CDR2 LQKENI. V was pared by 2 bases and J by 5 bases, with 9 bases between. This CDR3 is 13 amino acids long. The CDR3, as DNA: TGTGCCAGCTCACCAGGAAAGGGGACTGAAGCTTTCTTT. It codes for CASSPGKGTEAFF. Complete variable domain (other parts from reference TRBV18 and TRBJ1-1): NAGVMQNPRHLVRRRGQEARLRCSPMKGHSHVYWYRQLPEEGLKFMVYLQKENIIDESGMPKERFSAEFPKEGPSILRIQQVVRGDSAAYFCASSPGKGTEAFFGQGTRLTVV.

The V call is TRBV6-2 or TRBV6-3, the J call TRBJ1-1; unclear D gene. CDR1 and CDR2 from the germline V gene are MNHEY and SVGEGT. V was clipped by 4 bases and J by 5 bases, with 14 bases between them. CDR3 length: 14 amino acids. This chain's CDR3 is CASSLEGSGTEAFF. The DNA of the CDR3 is TGTGCCAGCAGTTTGGAGGGATCTGGGACTGAAGCTTTCTTT.

The CDR3 here is CASSQDRGATEAFF. The CDR3 coding sequence is TGTGCCAGCAGCCAAGATCGGGGGGCAACTGAAGCTTTCTTT. The chain has TRBV3-1 (or the pseudogene TRBV3-2) and TRBJ1-1; possibly TRBD1 for D (6 bases). The CDR3 has 14 amino acids. Germline lookup yields CDR1 LGHDT and CDR2 YNNKEL (reference sequence). V lost 0 bases and J 5 bases, leaving 10 bases between the germline ends.

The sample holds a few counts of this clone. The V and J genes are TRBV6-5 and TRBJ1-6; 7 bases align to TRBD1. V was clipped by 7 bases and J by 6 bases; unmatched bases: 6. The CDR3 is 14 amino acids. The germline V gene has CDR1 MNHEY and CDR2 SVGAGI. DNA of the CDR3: TGTGCCAGCACCCTTCAGGGGGGTAATTCACCCCTCCACTTT. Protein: CASTLQGGNSPLHF.

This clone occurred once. The chain's CDR3 is CASSLASREQFF. The CDR3 region has the DNA TGCGCCAGCAGCTTGGCTAGCCGTGAGCAGTTCTTC. The chain uses TRBV5-1 and TRBJ2-1; a possible D gene is TRBD2 (5 bases). V lost 0 bases, J lost 9 bases, and 7 bases lay in between. From germline, CDR1 is SGHRS and CDR2 YFSETQ. The CDR3 is 12 residues long.